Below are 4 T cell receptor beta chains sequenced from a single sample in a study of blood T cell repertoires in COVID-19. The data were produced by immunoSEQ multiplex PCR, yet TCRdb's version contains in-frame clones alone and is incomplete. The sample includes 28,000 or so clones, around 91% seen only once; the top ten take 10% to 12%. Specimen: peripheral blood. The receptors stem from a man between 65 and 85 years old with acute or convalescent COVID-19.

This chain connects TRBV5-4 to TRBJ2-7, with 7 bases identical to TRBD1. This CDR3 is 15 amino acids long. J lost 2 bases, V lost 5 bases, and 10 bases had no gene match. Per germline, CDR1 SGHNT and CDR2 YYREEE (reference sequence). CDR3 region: CASSPAGTATYEQYF. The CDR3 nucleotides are TGTGCCAGCAGTCCCGCCGGGACAGCAACCTACGAGCAGTACTTC. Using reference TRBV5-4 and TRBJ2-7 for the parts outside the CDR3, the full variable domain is ETGVTQSPTHLIKTRGQQVTLRCSSQSGHNTVSWYQQALGQGPQFIFQYYREEENGRGNFPPRFSGLQFPNYSSELNVNALELDDSALYLCASSPAGTATYEQYFGPGTRLTVT.

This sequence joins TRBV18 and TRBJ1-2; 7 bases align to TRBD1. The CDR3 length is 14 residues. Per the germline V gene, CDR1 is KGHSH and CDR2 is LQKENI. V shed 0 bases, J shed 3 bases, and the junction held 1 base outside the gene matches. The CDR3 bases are TGTGCCAGCTCACCACCGACAGGGTACTATGGCTACACCTTC. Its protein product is CASSPPTGYYGYTF.

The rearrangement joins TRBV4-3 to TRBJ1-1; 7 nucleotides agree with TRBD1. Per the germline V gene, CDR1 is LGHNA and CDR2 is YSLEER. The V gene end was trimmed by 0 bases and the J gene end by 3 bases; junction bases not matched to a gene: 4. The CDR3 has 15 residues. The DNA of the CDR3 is TGCGCCAGCAGCCAAGATAACACAGGGGACACTGAAGCTTTCTTT. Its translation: CASSQDNTGDTEAFF.

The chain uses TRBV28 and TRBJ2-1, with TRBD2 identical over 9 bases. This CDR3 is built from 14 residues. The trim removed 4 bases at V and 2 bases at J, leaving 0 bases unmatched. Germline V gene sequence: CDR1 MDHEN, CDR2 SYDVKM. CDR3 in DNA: TGTGCCAGCAGTTCTAGCGGGGCCTACAATGAGCAGTTCTTC. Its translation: CASSSSGAYNEQFF. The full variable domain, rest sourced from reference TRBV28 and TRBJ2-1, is DVKVTQSSRYLVKRTGEKVFLECVQDMDHENMFWYRQDPGLGLRLIYFSYDVKMKEKGDIPEGYSVSREKKERFSLILESASTNQTSMYLCASSSSGAYNEQFFGPGTRLTVL.